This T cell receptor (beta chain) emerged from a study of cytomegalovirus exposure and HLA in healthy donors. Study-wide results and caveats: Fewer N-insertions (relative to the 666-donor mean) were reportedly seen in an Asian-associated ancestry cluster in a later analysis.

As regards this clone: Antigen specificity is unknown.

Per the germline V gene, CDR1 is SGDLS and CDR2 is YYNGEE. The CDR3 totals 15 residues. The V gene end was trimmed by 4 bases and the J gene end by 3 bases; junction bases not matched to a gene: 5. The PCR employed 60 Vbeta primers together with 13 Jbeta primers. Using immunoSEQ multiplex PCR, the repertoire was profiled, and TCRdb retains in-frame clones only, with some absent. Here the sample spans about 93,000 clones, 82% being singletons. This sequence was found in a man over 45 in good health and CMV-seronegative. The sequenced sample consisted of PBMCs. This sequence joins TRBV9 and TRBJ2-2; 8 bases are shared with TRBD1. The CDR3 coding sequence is TGTGCCAGCAGCCGAGGGACAGGAGACACCGGGGAGCTGTTTTTT. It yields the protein CASSRGTGDTGELFF.